The sequence of this T cell receptor beta chain was determined in a study of T-cell memory formation after mild COVID-19. Broader study findings: Chiefly within CM and EM were the contracting CD4+ clones; CD8+ ones were within EMRA. Certain responding clones were present in pre-infection memory, suggesting participation of cross-reactive memory. The study found balanced CD4/CD8 in clones contracting day 15 to 85 and a CD4+ lean in later expanders.

After 5'RACE with constant-segment primers, TCR alpha and TCR beta cDNA libraries carrying sample barcodes and UMIs were obtained. TCRdb fed the 5' RACE reads into MiXCR, producing one record per CDR3 protein. This sample has hundreds of thousands of distinct CDR3 sequences, with 25% to 30% found just once. Concerning this clonotype: Its specificity is not known.

This CDR3 is built from 12 residues. Germline assignment: CDR1 SGDLS and CDR2 YYNGEE. Trimming pared 5 bases from V and 7 bases from J, leaving 9 bases between. V gene TRBV9 combines with J gene TRBJ2-2; possibly TRBD2 for D (5 bases). The sequencing sample was made of PBMCs or a T cell subset sorted from them (not recorded which). This clonotype was sampled from an adult woman who had mild COVID-19 (a few samples of this study predate the infection). Cell type and time point are not known. CDR3 loop: CASRRVNGELFF. In DNA, the CDR3 is TGTGCCAGCAGGCGGGTTAACGGGGAGCTGTTTTTT.